The present T cell receptor (beta chain) was sequenced within a study of HIV-infected patients and healthy controls. Study conclusions and caveats: MAIT alpha-chain CDR3s were frequent in healthy controls, depleted in HIV+. In HIV-infected patients, the apparent post-therapy Gini index recovery did not replicate in size-matched data.

Whole blood was used without fractionation, so all unsorted peripheral T cells were included. This clonotype occurred many times. The antigen is not known. V lost 5 bases and J lost 0, with 7 bases in between. The CDR3 runs 12 residues. Germline V gene sequence: CDR1 DFQATT, CDR2 SNEGSKA (reference sequence). Reverse transcription used about 500 ng RNA and constant-region primers for alpha and beta. Alpha and beta chain libraries were made separately by chain-specific third strand synthesis with multiplexing indices. TCRdb reprocessed the 5' RACE reads with MiXCR, giving one entry per CDR3 protein. The repertoire includes more than 15,000 distinct CDR3 sequences, 4.5% to 5.5% of them detected once, and 1.5% to 2% sits in the top ten.

Sequencing was done on a sample of blood. The V gene is TRBV20-1, the J gene TRBJ1-1, with D unclear. The TCR sequence derives from an adult in good health. The DNA of the CDR3 is TGCAGTGCTTCCCCTATGAACACTGAAGCTTTCTTT. Protein product: CSASPMNTEAFF.